These 11 T cell receptor beta chains came from one sample sequenced in a study of T cell responses to AZD1222 COVID-19 vaccine. The repertoire was sequenced with immunoSEQ multiplex PCR; TCRdb's copy has only in-frame clones and lacks some. The sample lists 80,000 to 95,000 clones, about 91% occurring once. The specimen was peripheral blood, collected on day 0 of AZD1222 vaccination. These receptors came from an adult in good health.

This clone was recorded only once. The chain recombines TRBV6-1 with TRBJ1-2; D is unclear. Per germline, CDR1 MNHNS and CDR2 SASEGT. The CDR3 runs to 13 residues. V dropped 3 bases and J dropped 4 bases, with 9 bases sitting between them. The CDR3 DNA sequence: TGTGCCAGCAGTGAGCCGGGGTTCTATGGCTACACCTTC. Residues: CASSEPGFYGYTF.

The gene calls are TRBV28 and TRBJ1-4; TRBD1 matches 7 bases. The CDR3 contains 15 residues. Trimming cost V 7 bases and J 8 bases; bases outside gene matches: 13. The germline V gene encodes CDR1 MDHEN and CDR2 SYDVKM. The CDR3 loop reads CASTILGQAGEKLFF. CDR3 nucleotide sequence: TGTGCCAGCACCATCCTCGGACAGGCTGGGGAAAAACTGTTTTTT.

The chain combines TRBV4-1 with TRBJ2-7; no definite D call. The germline V gene has CDR1 MGHRA and CDR2 YSYEKL. V lost 0 bases and J 2 bases, leaving 14 bases between the germline ends. The CDR3 is 16 amino acids. CDR3 protein: CASSQDSQRTTYEQYF. The CDR3 DNA is TGCGCCAGCAGCCAAGATTCCCAGCGTACCACCTACGAGCAGTACTTC.

The genes are TRBV9 and TRBJ2-5; D is unresolved. The germline V and J ends were trimmed by 0 bases and 0 bases, with 6 bases remaining between them. The CDR3 consists of 14 residues. Germline V CDR1 and CDR2: SGDLS, YYNGEE. The chain's CDR3 is CASSVAWDQETQYF. CDR3 DNA: TGTGCCAGCAGCGTAGCCTGGGACCAAGAGACCCAGTACTTC.

The chain uses TRBV28 and TRBJ2-7, with 8 nucleotides matching TRBD1. Germline V gives CDR1 MDHEN, CDR2 SYDVKM. CDR3 size: 14 residues. Trimming cost V 8 bases and J 2 bases; bases outside gene matches: 8. Here the CDR3 reads CASGRTGKTYEQYF. The CDR3 DNA is TGTGCCAGCGGAAGGACAGGGAAGACCTACGAGCAGTACTTC.

The CDR3 sequence is CASKFADGLASGELFF. The CDR3 nucleotides are TGTGCCAGCAAGTTTGCTGACGGACTAGCGTCCGGGGAGCTGTTTTTT. This rearrangement joins TRBV2 to TRBJ2-2; 9 bases line up with TRBD2. Unmatched junction bases numbered 12, after V lost 7 bases and J lost 6 bases. The germline CDR1 and CDR2 sequences are SNHLY and FYNNEI. The CDR3 length is 16 residues.

The CDR3 spells CAWSPTGQLTGELFF. CDR3 coding DNA: TGTGCCTGGAGTCCCACGGGACAGCTTACCGGGGAGCTGTTTTTT. The chain is built from TRBV30 and TRBJ2-2, with 7 bases matching TRBD1. The junction had 8 bases not matched to a gene; V was cut back by 2 bases and J by 5 bases. Germline CDR1 is GTSNPN and CDR2 is SVGIG (reference sequence). CDR3 length: 15 residues. The complete variable domain, with remaining parts taken from reference TRBV30 and TRBJ2-2, reads SQTIHQWPATLVQPVGSPLSLECTVEGTSNPNLYWYRQAAGRGLQLLFYSVGIGQISSEVPQNLSASRPQDRQFILSSKKLLLSDSGFYLCAWSPTGQLTGELFFGEGSRLTVL.

The chain links TRBV19 to TRBJ2-7, with D uncertain. This CDR3 region has 14 residues. In germline, CDR1 is LNHDA, CDR2 SQIVND (reference sequence). Trimming shortened V by 6 bases and J by 0 bases, and 12 bases separated the two germline ends. CDR3 nucleotides: TGTGCCAGTAGCCCCGGACCCCCCTCCTACGAGCAGTACTTC. Its translation is CASSPGPPSYEQYF.

This rearrangement joins TRBV7-2 to TRBJ2-1; D is unclear. Germline CDR1 reads SGHTA; CDR2 reads FQGNSA. The CDR3 totals 11 residues. Trimming pared 5 bases from V and 4 bases from J, leaving 3 bases between. The CDR3 DNA sequence: TGTGCCAGCAGCGTGTACAATGAGCAGTTCTTC. Its protein product is CASSVYNEQFF.

V gene TRBV5-1 combines with J gene TRBJ2-2, with 8 nucleotides matching TRBD1. The V gene's germline CDR1 is SGHRS and CDR2 YFSETQ. The CDR3 spans 16 residues. The V gene end was trimmed by 4 bases and the J gene end by 4 bases; junction bases not matched to a gene: 9. The CDR3 reads CASSMGQASATGELFF. DNA for the CDR3: TGCGCCAGCAGCATGGGACAGGCTTCGGCCACCGGGGAGCTGTTTTTT.

The rearrangement links TRBV7-8 to TRBJ2-1, with D unresolved. V was shortened by 1 base and J by 4 bases, with 11 bases between the two germline ends. In germline, CDR1 is SGHVS, CDR2 FQNEAQ. The CDR3 is 15 residues long. Written as DNA, the CDR3 is TGTGCCAGCAGCTTAGGCATGACCTCTTACAATGAGCAGTTCTTC. The encoded protein is CASSLGMTSYNEQFF. The full variable domain, in which reference TRBV7-8 and TRBJ2-1 provide the parts outside the CDR3, is GAGVSQSPRYKVAKRGQDVALRCDPISGHVSLFWYQQALGQGPEFLTYFQNEAQLDKSGLPSDRFFAERPEGSVSTLKIQRTQQEDSAVYLCASSLGMTSYNEQFFGPGTRLTVL.